This T cell receptor beta chain was observed in a study of blood T cell repertoires in COVID-19. Study summary: PBMCs, B-cell-depleted T cells, or T cells were the source of the cDNA or gDNA that made up the material.

The length of the CDR3 is 14 residues. The germline CDR1 and CDR2 sequences are SGHRS and YFSETQ. Trimming stripped 0 bases from V and 1 base from J, with 7 bases between. Using immunoSEQ multiplex PCR, the repertoire was profiled, and TCRdb retains in-frame clones only, with some absent. The table records hundreds of thousands of clones, around 86% of them present only once. This clonotype was obtained from a human donor in a cohort sampled during active COVID-19. The material sequenced was peripheral blood. The chain carries TRBV5-1 and TRBJ1-2; a weak D match, TRBD1 (6 bases). CDR3 nucleotides: TGCGCCAGCAGCTTGGAGGGGGTTAACTATGGCTACACCTTC. Translation: CASSLEGVNYGYTF.